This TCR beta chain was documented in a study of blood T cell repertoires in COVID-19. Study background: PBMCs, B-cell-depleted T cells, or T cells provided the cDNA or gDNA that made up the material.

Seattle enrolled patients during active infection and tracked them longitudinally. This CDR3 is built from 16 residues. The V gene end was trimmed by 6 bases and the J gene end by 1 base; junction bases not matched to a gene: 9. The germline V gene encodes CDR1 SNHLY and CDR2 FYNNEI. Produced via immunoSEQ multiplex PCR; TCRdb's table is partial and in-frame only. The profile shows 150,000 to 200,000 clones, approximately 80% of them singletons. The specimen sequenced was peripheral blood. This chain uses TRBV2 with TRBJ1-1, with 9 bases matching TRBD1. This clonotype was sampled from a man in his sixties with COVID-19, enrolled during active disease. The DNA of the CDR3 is TGTGCCAGCAGGGGCCGGGGGACAGGGCCGAACACTGAAGCTTTCTTT. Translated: CASRGRGTGPNTEAFF.